These 15 T cell receptor beta chains came from one sample sequenced in a study of T cell responses to AZD1222 COVID-19 vaccine. TCRdb keeps only in-frame clones here, not all; method: immunoSEQ multiplex PCR. Of 150,000 to 200,000 clones in the sample, 92% were seen once. Sequenced material: peripheral blood, taken on day 0 of AZD1222 vaccination. Receptors were obtained from an adult in good health.

As DNA, the CDR3 is TGTGCCACCAGTGACGCCGGGACTAGCGACACCGGGGAGCTGTTTTTT. Translation: CATSDAGTSDTGELFF. The chain uses TRBV24-1 and TRBJ2-2, with 10 bases lining up with TRBD2. The germline gives CDR1 KGHDR, CDR2 SFDVKD. V dropped 4 bases and J dropped 3; count of bases not matched to a gene: 4. The CDR3 length is 16 residues.

The genes are TRBV27 and TRBJ2-5, with D uncertain. The V end lost 5 bases, the J end lost 6 bases, and 13 bases lay between the germline ends. The CDR3 consists of 13 residues. In germline, CDR1 is MNHEY, CDR2 SMNVEV (reference sequence). CDR3 loop: CASSPSWGQTQYF. The CDR3 region has the DNA TGTGCCAGCAGTCCTTCGTGGGGTCAGACCCAGTACTTC.

The rearrangement joins TRBV7-9 to TRBJ2-5; D is perhaps TRBD2 (7 bases). The V and J ends lost 5 bases and 4 bases respectively, with 20 bases between them. Per the germline V gene, CDR1 is SEHNR and CDR2 is FQNEAQ (reference sequence). The CDR3 has 16 amino acids. In nucleotides, the CDR3 is TGTGCCAGCAGCCTTGTGCGGGGGCGTTTAATAGAGACCCAGTACTTC. Translated: CASSLVRGRLIETQYF.

The chain couples TRBV11-3 to TRBJ2-7, with D maybe TRBD1 (7 bases). The V end lost 0 bases, the J end lost 2 bases, and 11 bases lay between the germline ends. The germline V gene encodes CDR1 SGHNT and CDR2 YENEEA. The CDR3 has 15 amino acids. The CDR3 DNA sequence: TGTGCCAGCAGCTTAGATCGGGGGACAGCCTACGAGCAGTACTTC. This translates into CASSLDRGTAYEQYF. The full variable domain, with the rest looked up from reference TRBV11-3 and TRBJ2-7, is EAGVVQSPRYKIIEKKQPVAFWCNPISGHNTLYWYLQNLGQGPELLIRYENEEAVDDSQLPKDRFSAERLKGVDSTLKIQPAELGDSAVYLCASSLDRGTAYEQYFGPGTRLTVT.

The gene calls are TRBV29-1 and TRBJ1-4; D possibly corresponds to TRBD1 (6 bases). Trimming took off 3 bases at V and 11 bases at J, with 16 bases between the two ends. CDR1 is SQVTM and CDR2 is ANQGSEA in the germline V gene. The CDR3 runs 13 residues. The DNA of the CDR3 is TGCAGCGTTGAGAGCGGACAGCTTGGCAAACTGTTTTTT. Translated, it gives CSVESGQLGKLFF.

The chain carries TRBV27 and TRBJ1-2; 7 nucleotides agree with TRBD1. The CDR3 contains 13 residues. CDR1 is MNHEY and CDR2 is SMNVEV in the germline V gene (reference sequence). Germline trimming cut 6 bases from V and 4 bases from J; bases unmatched to any gene: 5. The CDR3 sequence is CASSQGGGYGYTF. CDR3 sequence (DNA): TGTGCCAGCAGCCAGGGGGGTGGCTATGGCTACACCTTC.

V gene TRBV5-4 combines with J gene TRBJ2-1, with 8 bases aligning to TRBD2. Germline V gene sequence: CDR1 SGHNT, CDR2 YYREEE (reference sequence). V lost 2 bases and J lost 7; bases outside the gene matches: 11. CDR3 length: 16 residues. DNA of the CDR3: TGTGCCAGCAGCTTTCTAATTCCCGGGGGGGGGAATGAGCAGTTCTTC. This encodes CASSFLIPGGGNEQFF.

V and J are TRBV10-3 and TRBJ2-1, with TRBD2 identical over 14 bases. Germline V gives CDR1 ENHRY, CDR2 SYGVKD. After removal of 5 bases from V and 7 bases from J, the junction contained 7 bases not matched to a gene. The CDR3 is 16 amino acids. In nucleotides, the CDR3 is TGTGCCATCAGTTTAACCGGGACTAGCGGGAGTAATGAGCAGTTCTTC. Amino acid sequence: CAISLTGTSGSNEQFF.

The chain combines TRBV10-2 with TRBJ2-3; tentatively, D is TRBD1 (6 bases). The germline V and J ends were trimmed by 2 bases and 2 bases, with 11 bases remaining between them. The germline gives CDR1 WSHSY, CDR2 SAAADI. The CDR3 totals 15 residues. Here the CDR3 reads CASSEPGDLTDTQYF. CDR3 nucleotide sequence: TGCGCCAGCAGTGAGCCAGGGGACCTCACAGATACGCAGTATTTT.

This clone was seen more than once but under ten times. J is TRBJ2-2 and V is TRBV19; TRBD1 matches 9 bases. Looked up from germline, CDR1 is LNHDA and CDR2 is SQIVND (reference sequence). CDR3 size: 17 residues. V trimming: 5 bases; J trimming: 1 base; junction bases outside the gene matches: 8. CDR3 in DNA: TGTGCCAGTAGTGGTCGGGACAGGGCAATGAACACCGGGGAGCTGTTTTTT. Protein product: CASSGRDRAMNTGELFF. The whole variable domain, remainder taken from reference TRBV19 and TRBJ2-2, is DGGITQSPKYLFRKEGQNVTLSCEQNLNHDAMYWYRQDPGQGLRLIYYSQIVNDFQKGDIAEGYSVSREKKESFPLTVTSAQKNPTAFYLCASSGRDRAMNTGELFFGEGSRLTVL.

CDR3 sequence: CASSRGGGNTEAFF. As DNA, the CDR3 is TGTGCCAGCAGCCGCGGAGGGGGTAACACTGAAGCTTTCTTT. J is TRBJ1-1 and V is TRBV4-2; D is perhaps TRBD1 (6 bases). Germline CDR1 is LGHNA and CDR2 is YNFKEQ. V lost 4 bases and J 2 bases, leaving 11 bases between the germline ends. The CDR3 is 14 amino acids.

The chain recombines TRBV7-6 with TRBJ2-1, with TRBD2 matching over 10 bases. CDR1 is SGHVS and CDR2 is FNYEAQ in the germline V gene. The V gene end was trimmed by 5 bases and the J gene end by 10 bases; junction bases not matched to a gene: 8. The CDR3 contains 14 residues. The CDR3 nucleotides read TGTGCCAGCAGCGTAGGCCTGACTAGCGGGGAGCAGTTCTTC. This translates into CASSVGLTSGEQFF.

The rearrangement links TRBV7-2 to TRBJ2-3; D is perhaps TRBD2 (6 bases). Deletions cut 6 bases from V and 1 base from J, with 17 bases between. The germline gives CDR1 SGHTA, CDR2 FQGNSA. This CDR3 comprises 16 residues. The CDR3 loop is CASSSGYGGGTDTQYF. The CDR3 region has the DNA TGTGCCAGCAGTTCCGGATACGGGGGTGGCACAGATACGCAGTATTTT. The full variable domain, its missing parts supplied by reference TRBV7-2 and TRBJ2-3, is GAGVSQSPSNKVTEKGKDVELRCDPISGHTALYWYRQSLGQGLEFLIYFQGNSAPDKSGLPSDRFSAERTGGSVSTLTIQRTQQEDSAVYLCASSSGYGGGTDTQYFGPGTRLTVL.

This clone was observed many times. This rearrangement joins TRBV7-9 to TRBJ1-3; no firm D call. The CDR3 consists of 13 residues. The germline V gene encodes CDR1 SEHNR and CDR2 FQNEAQ (reference sequence). V lost 5 bases to trimming and J lost 1 base, with 6 bases between them. The CDR3 is CASSKGSGNTIYF. The CDR3 DNA reads TGTGCCAGCAGCAAGGGTTCTGGAAACACCATATATTTT. Looking up the rest from reference TRBV7-9 and TRBJ1-3 gives the full variable domain: DTGVSQNPRHKITKRGQNVTFRCDPISEHNRLYWYRQTLGQGPEFLTYFQNEAQLEKSRLLSDRFSAERPKGSFSTLEIQRTEQGDSAMYLCASSKGSGNTIYFGEGSWLTVV.

This chain connects TRBV4-2 to TRBJ1-3; D remains ambiguous. This CDR3 has 15 residues. V lost 0 bases and J 0 bases, leaving 6 bases between the germline ends. The germline V gene encodes CDR1 LGHNA and CDR2 YNFKEQ. CDR3 DNA: TGTGCCAGCAGCCAAGATGGCAGCTCTGGAAACACCATATATTTT. Protein product: CASSQDGSSGNTIYF.